One sample yielded the 19 T cell receptor beta chains listed below, sequenced in a study of blood T cell repertoires in COVID-19. Clones were read by immunoSEQ multiplex PCR, and TCRdb kept only the in-frame ones, dropping some. The sample lists 250,000 to 300,000 clones; roughly 85% were seen once. The sequenced material came from peripheral blood. The receptors derive from a man aged 50 to 60 with active or convalescent COVID-19.

This chain uses TRBV20-1 with TRBJ2-3, with 14 bases that match TRBD2. Germline CDR1 DFQATT, CDR2 SNEGSKA (reference sequence). The CDR3 has 13 amino acids. J was trimmed by 13 bases and V by 3 bases; bases with no gene match: 6. CDR3 nucleotide sequence: TGCAGTGCTAGTGGACTAGCGGGAGGATCAAAGTATTTT. Translating gives CSASGLAGGSKYF.

This chain uses TRBV10-3 with TRBJ2-3, with TRBD2 matching over 10 bases. From germline, CDR1 is ENHRY and CDR2 SYGVKD. The V and J ends lost 0 bases and 5 bases, in that order; junction bases with no gene match: 8. There are 17 residues in the CDR3. DNA of the CDR3: TGTGCCATCAGTGAGTCGATTGTGTTAGCGGGAGGAGATACGCAGTATTTT. Its protein product is CAISESIVLAGGDTQYF.

The chain uses TRBV30 and TRBJ2-1; D is ambiguous. V lost 0 bases and J 9 bases, leaving 15 bases between the germline ends. Looked up from germline, CDR1 is GTSNPN and CDR2 is SVGIG (reference sequence). This CDR3 has 14 amino acids. The CDR3 here is CAWSVALEMGEQFF. The CDR3 DNA is TGTGCCTGGAGTGTAGCCCTAGAGATGGGTGAGCAGTTCTTC.

The V gene is TRBV7-2, the J gene TRBJ2-7; the match to TRBD1 covers 9 bases. Losses at the gene ends were 6 bases for V and 0 bases for J; bases not matched to a gene: 6. CDR1 SGHTA and CDR2 FQGNSA come from the germline V gene. This CDR3 spans 15 amino acids. CDR3 in DNA: TGTGCCAGCAGTTCCGGGACAGGGATCTCCTACGAGCAGTACTTC. It yields the protein CASSSGTGISYEQYF. The whole variable domain, remainder taken from reference TRBV7-2 and TRBJ2-7, is GAGVSQSPSNKVTEKGKDVELRCDPISGHTALYWYRQSLGQGLEFLIYFQGNSAPDKSGLPSDRFSAERTGGSVSTLTIQRTQQEDSAVYLCASSSGTGISYEQYFGPGTRLTVT.

The chain recombines TRBV30 with TRBJ1-1; TRBD1 matches at 9 bases. Germline assignment: CDR1 GTSNPN and CDR2 SVGIG (reference sequence). CDR3 length: 14 amino acids. The J segment lost 3 bases and the V segment lost 2 bases, leaving 4 bases of the junction unmatched. The CDR3 is CAWSTGGTYTEAFF. CDR3 bases: TGTGCCTGGAGTACAGGGGGCACATACACTGAAGCTTTCTTT.

This sequence joins TRBV3-1 (or the pseudogene TRBV3-2) and TRBJ2-2; 7 nucleotides align to TRBD1. The CDR3 extends over 14 amino acids. Germline CDR1 reads LGHDT; CDR2 reads YNNKEL (reference sequence). Germline trimming cut 5 bases from V and 3 bases from J; bases unmatched to any gene: 3. The CDR3 coding sequence is TGTGCCAGCAGCTGGGGACAGTACACCGGGGAGCTGTTTTTT. This translates into CASSWGQYTGELFF.

The chain is built from TRBV3-1 (or the pseudogene TRBV3-2) and TRBJ2-7; D possibly corresponds to TRBD2 (6 bases). The CDR3 is 16 residues long. Germline V gene sequence: CDR1 LGHDT, CDR2 YNNKEL (reference sequence). The germline V and J ends were trimmed by 1 base and 6 bases, with 19 bases remaining between them. CDR3 bases: TGTGCCAGCAGCCAAGCGAAGTGGGGTCAGGGACTCGAGCAGTACTTC. It codes for CASSQAKWGQGLEQYF.

V usage is TRBV5-6 and J usage is TRBJ2-5; weak D call: TRBD1 (5 bases). Trimming stripped 4 bases from V and 7 bases from J, with 20 bases between. The CDR3 extends over 15 amino acids. Germline-derived CDR1 and CDR2 are SGHDT and YYEEEE. As DNA, the CDR3 is TGTGCCAGCAGCCCCCGCCCGGACAAGAGGTGGACCCAGTACTTC. Translation: CASSPRPDKRWTQYF.

The V call is TRBV2, the J call TRBJ2-3, with TRBD2 matching 13 bases. Germline trimming cut 6 bases from V and 3 bases from J; bases unmatched to any gene: 6. From germline, CDR1 is SNHLY and CDR2 FYNNEI. The CDR3 sequence is 16 residues long. The CDR3 reads CASRPRTSGSTDTQYF. The CDR3 coding sequence is TGTGCCAGCAGACCTCGGACTAGCGGGAGTACAGATACGCAGTATTTT.

This clone has a single count. The chain joins TRBV18 to TRBJ1-3; the D is unclear. Trimming removed 3 bases from V and 2 bases from J, with 11 bases in between. Per the germline V gene, CDR1 is KGHSH and CDR2 is LQKENI. The CDR3 has 15 amino acids. CDR3 amino acids: CASSPGRDAGNTIYF. CDR3 nucleotides: TGTGCCAGCTCACCGGGGAGGGATGCTGGAAACACCATATATTTT.

V usage is TRBV11-1 and J usage is TRBJ2-1; D is perhaps TRBD2 (5 bases). Trimming shortened V by 5 bases and J by 3 bases, and 14 bases separated the two germline ends. CDR1 and CDR2 (germline): SGHAT, FQDESV (reference sequence). This CDR3 has 15 amino acids. As DNA, the CDR3 is TGTGCCAGCAGCGAGGGTTCAGAACGCTACAATGAGCAGTTCTTC. This codes for CASSEGSERYNEQFF.

The chain employs TRBV7-3 and TRBJ2-7; TRBD2 agrees at 7 bases. The CDR3 spans 18 residues. CDR1 is SGHTA and CDR2 is FQGTGA in the germline V gene. Losses at the gene ends were 2 bases for V and 2 bases for J; bases not matched to a gene: 15. The CDR3 spells CASSLGPRVAGSTYEQYF. In nucleotides, the CDR3 is TGTGCCAGCAGCTTAGGGCCGAGGGTAGCGGGTTCAACCTACGAGCAGTACTTC.

This clone was recorded once. This chain uses TRBV5-6 with TRBJ2-7; tentatively, D is TRBD2 (6 bases). In germline, CDR1 is SGHDT, CDR2 YYEEEE. The length of the CDR3 is 15 residues. V was clipped by 2 bases and J by 0 bases, with 12 bases between them. The CDR3 DNA is TGTGCCAGCAGCTTAGGAGGGAGGATCTCCTACGAGCAGTACTTC. Translation: CASSLGGRISYEQYF.

This clone was found a few times. DNA of the CDR3: TGTGCCAGTAGTATAGATGCGTTGGGTATTCAGGGGAAGAGTCAGCCCCAGCATTTT. Residues: CASSIDALGIQGKSQPQHF. This chain links TRBV19 with TRBJ1-5, with a tentative D call TRBD1 (6 bases). Germline CDR1 LNHDA, CDR2 SQIVND (reference sequence). The ends were cut back, 0 bases at V and 6 bases at J, with 24 bases in the middle. This CDR3 spans 19 amino acids. The full variable domain, its missing parts supplied by reference TRBV19 and TRBJ1-5, is DGGITQSPKYLFRKEGQNVTLSCEQNLNHDAMYWYRQDPGQGLRLIYYSQIVNDFQKGDIAEGYSVSREKKESFPLTVTSAQKNPTAFYLCASSIDALGIQGKSQPQHFGDGTRLSIL.

This clone showed up just once. The genes are TRBV7-2 and TRBJ2-5, with 10 bases lining up with TRBD2. The CDR3 loop spans 15 amino acids. Germline CDR1 reads SGHTA; CDR2 reads FQGNSA. Germline trimming cut 5 bases from V and 4 bases from J; bases unmatched to any gene: 7. The CDR3 is CASSISGRAAETQYF. Written as DNA, the CDR3 is TGTGCCAGCAGCATAAGCGGGAGGGCCGCAGAGACCCAGTACTTC.

This rearrangement joins TRBV7-3 to TRBJ1-2, with D unclear. CDR1 SGHTA and CDR2 FQGTGA come from the germline V gene. There are 15 residues in the CDR3. The V end lost 4 bases, the J end lost 7 bases, and 19 bases lay between the germline ends. The CDR3 reads CASSSGRREAGGYTF. For the CDR3, the DNA is TGTGCCAGCAGCTCCGGACGGAGGGAGGCCGGTGGCTACACCTTC.

The chain recombines TRBV28 with TRBJ2-1, with TRBD1 matching over 7 bases. The CDR3 totals 16 residues. V shed 5 bases and J 6 bases; nucleotides not matched to a gene: 13. Germline loops: CDR1 MDHEN, CDR2 SYDVKM. CDR3 in DNA: TGTGCCAGCAGTCCCCTGACGAGGGGGCAGGGCAATGAGCAGTTCTTC. Its protein is CASSPLTRGQGNEQFF.

This clone was observed a handful of times. The chain is built from TRBV29-1 and TRBJ1-1; 9 nucleotides line up with TRBD1. CDR1 is SQVTM, CDR2 ANQGSEA, per germline. This CDR3 contains 13 residues. Losses at the gene ends were 6 bases for V and 1 base for J; bases not matched to a gene: 3. The CDR3 sequence: CSVNRGPNTEAFF. CDR3 nucleotide sequence: TGCAGCGTGAACAGGGGGCCGAACACTGAAGCTTTCTTT.

The chain carries TRBV5-6 and TRBJ2-3; the D is unclear. The CDR3 has 15 amino acids. The V end was cut by 5 bases, the J end by 0 bases, with 13 bases between. CDR1 is SGHDT, CDR2 YYEEEE, per germline. CDR3 region: CASSEPLVSTDTQYF. CDR3 nucleotides: TGTGCCAGCAGTGAGCCCTTGGTTAGCACAGATACGCAGTATTTT. The whole variable domain, filled in from reference TRBV5-6 and TRBJ2-3, reads DAGVTQSPTHLIKTRGQQVTLRCSPKSGHDTVSWYQQALGQGPQFIFQYYEEEERQRGNFPDRFSGHQFPNYSSELNVNALLLGDSALYLCASSEPLVSTDTQYFGPGTRLTVL.